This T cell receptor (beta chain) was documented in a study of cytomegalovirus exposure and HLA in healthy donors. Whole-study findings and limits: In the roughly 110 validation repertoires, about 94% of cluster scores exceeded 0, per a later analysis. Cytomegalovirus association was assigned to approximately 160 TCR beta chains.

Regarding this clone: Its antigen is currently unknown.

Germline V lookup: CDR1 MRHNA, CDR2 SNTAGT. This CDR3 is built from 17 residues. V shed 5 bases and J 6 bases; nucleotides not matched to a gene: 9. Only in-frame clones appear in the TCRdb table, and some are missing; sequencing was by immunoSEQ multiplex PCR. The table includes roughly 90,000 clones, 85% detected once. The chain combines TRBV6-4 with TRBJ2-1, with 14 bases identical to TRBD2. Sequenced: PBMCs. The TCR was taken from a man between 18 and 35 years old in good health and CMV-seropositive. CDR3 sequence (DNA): TGTGCCAGCAGTCCGACTAGCGGGAGGGTAAGGGGCAATGAGCAGTTCTTC. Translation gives CASSPTSGRVRGNEQFF.